This T cell receptor (beta chain) was sequenced for a study of a mutant IDH1 vaccine in newly diagnosed glioma (dated by TCRdb to 2020 to 2023). In terms of the full investigation: Vaccination was initiated 4-6 weeks after radiotherapy alone, or concurrently with temozolomide cycles in the chemotherapy-containing groups. Longitudinal TCRB deep sequencing was performed for about 25 treated patients wherever samples were available for exploratory analyses. Of the 32 patients who were treated, 62.5% were male and roughly 38% were female, and the mean age was about 40 years. Before enrollment, patients had received standard therapy of radiotherapy alone, temozolomide alone, or radiochemotherapy with temozolomide; most received the combination. The week-35 safety follow-up took place at visit V12, and the week-47 end of study took place at visit V13. Peripheral blood was drawn at six visits: V03 (baseline), V05, V07, V10, V12 and V13. Here is what the overall study found, with its caveats: Across multiple MHC alleles, vaccine-induced immune responses were seen in approximately 93% of patients. The authors noted that analyses of patient blood samples could not be reproduced because of sample limitations. No apparent relationship was observed between pseudoprogression and alterations in the top peripheral T cell clonotypes detected by TCRB sequencing. Selection of PBMC samples for TCRB deep sequencing was based on availability.

Details on this clone: What antigen it recognizes has not been identified. Per-base qualities were not stored, and no clone one base away is much larger.

Library creation used the immunoSEQ multiplex PCR assay. Following the manufacturer's protocol, the hsTCRB Kit was used to amplify rearranged TCR beta chain sequences. TCRB libraries were sequenced on an Illumina MiSeq. Per the source publication's procedure: The proprietary platform of the kit vendor was used for demultiplexing, trimming and gene mapping. TCRdb re-hosts the immuneACCESS table, in-frame sequences only. Its copies lack some clones; in the studies checked, an unresolved V gene accounts for under half of them, and the cause for the rest is not known. The V and J calls and clone size come from that table; D and trimming were worked out from the DNA. The sample includes around 41,000 clones, with more than 80% observed a single time. Around 1.5% of the sample is taken by the ten largest. CDR1 is given as MGHRA and CDR2 as YSYEKL, both from the germline V gene. Relative to germline, V is 0 bases shorter and J is 2 bases shorter, with 8 bases between their ends. The CDR3 holds 15 amino acids from the cysteine to the phenylalanine. CDR3 DNA only is kept here, 45 bases in frame from base 1.

In light of the paper, this sample's time point label describes: week 35, safety follow-up. Each vaccine dose, consisting of 300 ug of a 20-mer mutant IDH1 peptide in Montanide, was administered subcutaneously with topical imiquimod. Across visits V03 through V10, patients got a total of eight vaccinations, given in weeks 1, 3, 5, 7, 11, 15, 19 and 23. Donors had newly diagnosed WHO grade 3 or 4 IDH1-mutant astrocytomas with loss of nuclear ATRX. The samples were drawn from NOA16, a multicentre, single-arm, open-label phase I trial in Germany that tested a mutant IDH1 peptide vaccine in humans for the first time. The DNeasy Blood and Tissue Kit was used to extract genomic DNA from EDTA blood for TCRB sequencing.

The receptor comes from a man aged 40-50 years with glioma. The sample in question was PBMCs, obtained from a glioma patient whose treatment included an IDH1 peptide vaccine. The chain links TRBV4-1 with TRBJ1-3; tentative D gene TRBD1, with 6 bases matching. The CDR3 loop reads CASSQDRGPGNTIYF. The nucleotides read TGCGCCAGCAGCCAAGACCGGGGGCCTGGAAACACCATATATTTT.